This T cell receptor beta chain was captured by sequencing in a study of cytomegalovirus exposure and HLA in healthy donors. Regarding the study as a whole: Later analysis found that TCR beta chains associated with HLA were more clonally expanded than other, equally common chains. Common viral pathogens (according to a later analysis) appeared linked to several of the most significant clusters.

A word on this clone: Its antigen is as yet unknown.

The CDR3 is made up of 14 amino acids. Germline assignment: CDR1 SGDLS and CDR2 YYNGEE. V was cut by 0 bases and J by 5 bases, with 9 bases left in between. These donors, healthy bone marrow donors, were studied. Donors likely had unrecorded immune exposures despite being nominally healthy when sampled. Use of 60 Vbeta and 13 Jbeta primers characterized the PCR. Using immunoSEQ multiplex PCR, the repertoire was profiled, and TCRdb retains in-frame clones only, with some absent. The sample includes some 97,000 clones, over 60% of them seen just once. Sample: PBMCs. The rearrangement joins TRBV9 to TRBJ2-1, with D unclear. This receptor was identified in a female donor in good health and CMV-seropositive. As DNA, the CDR3 is TGTGCCAGCAGCGTAGACCTCAGAAACAATGAGCAGTTCTTC. It encodes CASSVDLRNNEQFF.